These 13 T cell receptor beta chains were all obtained from the same sample, sequenced in a study of blood T cell repertoires in COVID-19 (TCRdb year 2020). Library method: the immunoSEQ multiplex PCR assay. TCRdb stores this immuneACCESS table with in-frame sequences only. Part of the clones is absent; in the studies checked, under half of the shortfall reflects unresolved V genes, and no reason is known for the rest. In all, the sample holds about 180,000 clones, and more than 70% of those were seen once. The ten top clones hold over 7.5% of the sample. The source material was PBMCs or T cells enriched from blood (not recorded which). These TCRs come from a woman in her 30s who had recovered from COVID-19.

This rearrangement joins TRBV18 to TRBJ2-2, with a tentative D call TRBD2 (5 bases). Germline-derived CDR1 and CDR2 are KGHSH and LQKENI. The CDR3 totals 17 residues. V dropped 2 bases and J dropped 3 bases, with 16 bases sitting between them. The CDR3 loop is CASSPMRVGIYTGELFF. The CDR3 coding sequence is TGTGCCAGCTCACCAATGAGGGTGGGTATCTACACCGGGGAGCTGTTTTTT.

The V call is TRBV19, the J call TRBJ2-1; D perhaps matches TRBD1 (8 bases). Germline V CDR1 and CDR2: LNHDA, SQIVND (reference sequence). Trimming cost V 3 bases and J 8 bases, with 11 bases left between them. This CDR3 is built from 13 residues. In DNA form, the CDR3 reads TGTGCCAGTAGTATCACAGGGGGGGATGAGCAGTTCTTC. It codes for CASSITGGDEQFF.

The rearrangement links TRBV6-5 to TRBJ1-6; D uncertain. V was shortened by 0 bases and J by 9 bases, with 12 bases between the two germline ends. CDR1 and CDR2 (germline): MNHEY, SVGAGI. The CDR3 loop spans 15 amino acids. The CDR3 coding sequence is TGTGCCAGCAGTTACTCTCAGGTGCGAAGTTCACCCCTCCACTTT. Protein sequence: CASSYSQVRSSPLHF.

This sequence joins TRBV7-8 and TRBJ1-6; 7 bases match TRBD1. Germline CDR1 is SGHVS and CDR2 is FQNEAQ. Losses at the gene ends were 1 base for V and 7 bases for J; bases not matched to a gene: 16. CDR3 length: 19 residues. The CDR3 loop is CASSLDGQDVGQKNSPLHF. CDR3 DNA: TGTGCCAGCAGCTTAGACGGACAGGACGTAGGACAGAAGAATTCACCCCTCCACTTT.

V is TRBV24-1 and J is TRBJ2-1; weak D call: TRBD1 (6 bases). The CDR3 is made up of 17 amino acids. Trimming took off 5 bases at V and 3 bases at J, with 19 bases between the two ends. Germline V gene data show CDR1 as KGHDR and CDR2 as SFDVKD. The CDR3 region is CATSGGIGRGDYNEQFF. In DNA, the CDR3 is TGTGCCACCAGTGGTGGAATCGGCAGGGGCGACTACAATGAGCAGTTCTTC.

The genes are TRBV29-1 and TRBJ1-2, with 7 bases lining up with TRBD1. After removal of 6 bases from V and 3 bases from J, the junction contained 4 bases not matched to a gene. The germline CDR1 and CDR2 sequences are SQVTM and ANQGSEA. This CDR3 comprises 12 residues. CDR3 in amino acids: CSVIDRDYGYTF. CDR3 DNA sequence: TGCAGCGTCATAGACAGGGACTATGGCTACACCTTC.

In this sample, this clone turned up once. The rearrangement links TRBV5-6 to TRBJ2-7; 8 bases are shared with TRBD2. V gave up 6 bases and J gave up 2 bases; unmatched junction bases: 4. The CDR3 is made up of 13 amino acids. Germline V gene lookup returns CDR1 SGHDT and CDR2 YYEEEE. CDR3 region: CASISGETYEQYF. The CDR3 DNA follows: TGTGCCAGCATTAGCGGGGAGACCTACGAGCAGTACTTC. Filled out from reference TRBV5-6 and TRBJ2-7, the complete variable domain reads DAGVTQSPTHLIKTRGQQVTLRCSPKSGHDTVSWYQQALGQGPQFIFQYYEEEERQRGNFPDRFSGHQFPNYSSELNVNALLLGDSALYLCASISGETYEQYFGPGTRLTVT.

The chain has TRBV11-2 and TRBJ2-7; 10 bases are a match to TRBD2. This CDR3 is built from 17 residues. Unmatched junction bases numbered 10, after V lost 1 base and J lost 4 bases. Germline CDR1 SGHAT, CDR2 FQNNGV. CDR3 DNA sequence: TGTGCCAGCAGCTTAGGCCTAGCGGGAGCTCATCATTACGAGCAGTACTTC. It translates to CASSLGLAGAHHYEQYF.

The V call is TRBV6-1, the J call TRBJ1-2, with D possibly being TRBD1 (5 bases). This CDR3 is built from 13 residues. V was trimmed by 1 base and J by 6 bases, leaving 9 bases between them. CDR1 is MNHNS, CDR2 SASEGT, per germline. The CDR3 sequence: CASSEGARDGYTF. Here the CDR3 DNA reads TGTGCCAGCAGTGAAGGGGCCAGGGATGGCTACACCTTC.

This clone appeared once. The chain is built from TRBV5-1 and TRBJ2-3, with unresolved D. Trimming shortened V by 0 bases and J by 2 bases, and 13 bases separated the two germline ends. Looked up from germline, CDR1 is SGHRS and CDR2 is YFSETQ. The CDR3 has 16 amino acids. The CDR3 protein is CASSLAAVPLTDTQYF. CDR3 DNA sequence: TGCGCCAGCAGCTTGGCCGCGGTACCACTCACAGATACGCAGTATTTT.

The chain combines TRBV7-9 with TRBJ2-3; a possible D gene is TRBD2 (7 bases). V lost 2 bases and J lost 4, with 10 bases in between. Germline loops: CDR1 SEHNR, CDR2 FQNEAQ (reference sequence). This CDR3 region has 14 residues. The CDR3 protein is CASSLRGGADTQYF. In nucleotides, the CDR3 is TGTGCCAGCAGCTTAAGGGGGGGAGCAGATACGCAGTATTTT.

The chain combines TRBV30 with TRBJ1-2; no clear D gene. The CDR3 spans 11 residues. V was clipped by 3 bases and J by 7 bases, with 9 bases between them. Germline lookup yields CDR1 GTSNPN and CDR2 SVGIG (reference sequence). CDR3 region: CAWRHSGGYTF. In DNA, the CDR3 is TGTGCCTGGAGGCACAGCGGTGGCTACACCTTC. The whole variable domain, remainder taken from reference TRBV30 and TRBJ1-2, is SQTIHQWPATLVQPVGSPLSLECTVEGTSNPNLYWYRQAAGRGLQLLFYSVGIGQISSEVPQNLSASRPQDRQFILSSKKLLLSDSGFYLCAWRHSGGYTFGSGTRLTVV.

This sequence joins TRBV19 and TRBJ2-5; D perhaps matches TRBD1 (5 bases). The V end lost 5 bases, the J end lost 1 base, and 11 bases lay between the germline ends. This CDR3 has 14 amino acids. Per the germline V gene, CDR1 is LNHDA and CDR2 is SQIVND (reference sequence). CDR3 coding DNA: TGTGCCAGTAGTGGACACTGGGCCCAAGAGACCCAGTACTTC. It translates to CASSGHWAQETQYF.